Listed below are T cell receptor beta chains from one sample, sequenced in a study of blood T cells in healthy people across ages. TCRdb passed the 5' RACE reads through MiXCR, listing each CDR3 protein once. Among about 750,000 distinct CDR3 sequences, 50% to 65% were seen once, and the ten largest hold around 40%. The source material was blood. Receptors originate from a man aged 80 or over in good health. CDR3s include the opening cysteine and the closing phenylalanine or tryptophan.

v_gene | CDR3aa
TRBV6-5 | CASRRGRATDTQYF
TRBV24-1 | CATSDAGVLNEKLFF
TRBV29-1 | CSVDLGARGYTF
TRBV5-1 | CASSSSGTPIGEQFF
TRBV20-1 | CSARASTGIQPQHF
TRBV20-1 | CSARGQGRTNSNQPQHF
TRBV6-1 | CASSDWGYTF
TRBV11-2 | CASSLVGGIADTQYF
TRBV9 | CASSVDGKGRHSPLHF
TRBV20-1 | CSARPFLNEQFF
TRBV3-1 | CASSQLQTGTSTDTQYF
TRBV2 | CASRPRGFGYNEQFF
TRBV7-8 | CASSLISGTSYEQYF
TRBV18 | CASSPLAQVYSNQPQHF
TRBV29-1 | CSVEGIVGAGDGGGYEQYF
TRBV27 | CASSPTMRGNGYTF
TRBV24-1 | CATSDLRLDAGNEQFF
TRBV6-2/TRBV6-3 | CASQPHGSGSNEQFF
TRBV27 | CASRPSGGRQYF
TRBV7-3 | CASSSHPTTGNTEAFF
TRBV7-9 | CASSRAGGNTGELFF
TRBV20-1 | CSARDQATSGRADQFF
TRBV6-1 | CASSPLGGGSYNEQFF
TRBV30 | CAWTKQGAGEQYF
TRBV4-2 | CASSQEWTSGNNEQFF
TRBV5-1 | CASALRGDSGANVLTF
TRBV12-3/TRBV12-4 | CASSPGQGRPYGYTF
TRBV15 | CATSRAGELAGSHYAYF
TRBV20-1 | CSAISGGIETQYF
TRBV12-3/TRBV12-4 | CASRAEGRSYEQYF